The 27 T cell receptor beta chains in this list originate from one sample, sequenced in a study of blood T cell repertoires in COVID-19. The protocol was immunoSEQ multiplex PCR, while the TCRdb copy is restricted to in-frame clones and leaves out a portion. The sample consists of 70,000 to 100,000 clones, roughly 86% of them appearing once. Sequenced input: peripheral blood. All receptors derive from a man between 45 and 60 years old with active or convalescent COVID-19.

The chain is built from TRBV6-2 or TRBV6-3 and TRBJ2-1, with 8 nucleotides matching TRBD1. The ends lost 5 bases at V and 2 bases at J; junction bases unmatched: 8. CDR1 MNHEY and CDR2 SVGEGT come from the germline V gene. The CDR3 is made up of 16 amino acids. The CDR3 DNA is TGTGCCAGCAGTGACCGACAGGGGATCGCCTACAATGAGCAGTTCTTC. This translates into CASSDRQGIAYNEQFF.

This chain uses TRBV6-6 with TRBJ1-6; the D is unclear. The ends were cut back, 4 bases at V and 8 bases at J, with 12 bases in the middle. Germline V gene data show CDR1 as MNHNY and CDR2 as SVGAGI (reference sequence). The CDR3 runs 14 residues. CDR3 loop: CASSFPELDSPLHF. DNA of the CDR3: TGTGCCAGCAGTTTCCCCGAGCTTGATTCACCCCTCCACTTT.

The CDR3 nucleotides are TGTGCCAGCAGTTCGGTCCAGGGCGGCTACACCTTC. Its translation: CASSSVQGGYTF. The chain links TRBV6-2 or TRBV6-3 to TRBJ1-2, with D maybe TRBD1 (5 bases). The CDR3 is 12 amino acids. Germline V gives CDR1 MNHEY, CDR2 SVGEGT. V lost 4 bases to trimming and J lost 8 bases, with 11 bases between them.

The chain recombines TRBV12-3 or TRBV12-4 with TRBJ2-7, with no clear D. There are 13 residues in the CDR3. The germline V and J ends were trimmed by 5 bases and 0 bases, with 8 bases remaining between them. This CDR3 is CASSVSNSYEQYV. In DNA, the CDR3 is TGTGCCAGCAGTGTGTCAAACTCCTACGAGCAGTACGTC.

The DNA for the CDR3 is TGCGCCAGCAGCTTGCAACAGGGTGGGGCGAACACTGAAGCTTTCTTT. Translated, it gives CASSLQQGGANTEAFF. The chain joins TRBV5-1 to TRBJ1-1; maybe TRBD1 (6 bases). V shed 1 base and J shed 1 base, with 14 bases lying between them. Germline loops: CDR1 SGHRS, CDR2 YFSETQ. There are 16 residues in the CDR3.

This sequence joins TRBV5-8 and TRBJ2-2; 10 bases fit TRBD1. The ends lost 6 bases at V and 5 bases at J; junction bases unmatched: 7. The length of the CDR3 is 15 residues. Germline lookup yields CDR1 SGHTS and CDR2 YDEGEE. This CDR3 reads CASTPWTGGTGELFF. CDR3 DNA: TGTGCCAGCACCCCCTGGACAGGGGGTACCGGGGAGCTGTTTTTT.

There are many counts of this clone. The genes are TRBV11-2 and TRBJ2-7, with 9 bases identical to TRBD1. Germline CDR1 reads SGHAT; CDR2 reads FQNNGV. CDR3 length equals 15 residues. V dropped 1 base and J dropped 6; count of bases not matched to a gene: 7. CDR3 residues: CASSLGSGTGLEQYV. CDR3 bases: TGTGCCAGCAGCTTAGGATCCGGGACAGGGCTCGAGCAGTACGTC.

A few counts support this clone. The V call is TRBV7-9, the J call TRBJ2-1; TRBD2 matches at 7 bases. CDR3 length equals 14 residues. Germline V gene data show CDR1 as SEHNR and CDR2 as FQNEAQ (reference sequence). J gave up 9 bases and V 0 bases, and 5 bases lay outside the gene matches. CDR3 residues: CASSLAQPGGEQFF. The DNA of the CDR3 is TGTGCCAGCAGCTTAGCGCAGCCGGGGGGTGAGCAGTTCTTC.

The rearrangement joins TRBV29-1 to TRBJ1-5, with D possibly being TRBD1 (5 bases). Germline-derived CDR1 and CDR2 are SQVTM and ANQGSEA. Trimming removed 6 bases at V and 5 bases at J, with 14 bases between. The CDR3 runs 13 residues. CDR3 DNA: TGCAGCGTCGCGGGGACTCTCGATCAGCCCCAGCATTTT. Protein product: CSVAGTLDQPQHF.

The chain joins TRBV29-1 to TRBJ2-3; D might be TRBD2 (5 bases). The CDR3 runs to 13 residues. The V gene lost 1 base and the J gene lost 2 bases, with 7 bases spanning the gap. Germline V gene lookup returns CDR1 SQVTM and CDR2 ANQGSEA. This chain's CDR3 is CSVEAGITDTQYF. The CDR3 region has the DNA TGCAGCGTTGAAGCGGGGATCACAGATACGCAGTATTTT.

This chain uses TRBV2 with TRBJ1-2, with D unresolved. CDR1 and CDR2 from the germline V gene are SNHLY and FYNNEI. V dropped 7 bases and J dropped 0 bases, with 15 bases sitting between them. This CDR3 region has 15 residues. The CDR3 region has the DNA TGTGCCAGCACCGCCTCGTACTTAGCTAACTATGGCTACACCTTC. Its protein is CASTASYLANYGYTF.

The V and J genes are TRBV7-2 and TRBJ2-7; 9 bases align to TRBD1. Germline V gene data show CDR1 as SGHTA and CDR2 as FQGNSA. This CDR3 spans 15 amino acids. V lost 1 base to trimming and J lost 5 bases; unmatched junction nucleotides: 6. The CDR3 here is CASSLDRTGVNEQYF. The CDR3 DNA reads TGTGCCAGCAGCTTAGATAGGACAGGGGTCAACGAGCAGTACTTC.

This sequence joins TRBV4-3 and TRBJ2-3; 10 nucleotides align to TRBD2. Germline CDR1 and CDR2: LGHNA and YSLEER. V lost 2 bases, J lost 3 bases, and 5 bases stayed unmatched. The CDR3 loop spans 16 amino acids. CDR3 DNA sequence: TGCGCCAGCAGCCAAAACAGCGGGGGGGGAACAGATACGCAGTATTTT. Translation: CASSQNSGGGTDTQYF.

The rearrangement links TRBV7-8 to TRBJ2-5; possible D gene TRBD1, 6 bases. Germline V CDR1 and CDR2: SGHVS, FQNEAQ. The CDR3 is 14 amino acids. The V end lost 6 bases, the J end lost 1 base, and 12 bases lay between the germline ends. The CDR3 nucleotides read TGTGCCAGCAGGGCCGACAGGCGCCAAGAGACCCAGTACTTC. This translates into CASRADRRQETQYF.

The chain carries TRBV6-5 and TRBJ1-6, with a weak D call TRBD1 (6 bases). Trimming stripped 7 bases from V and 10 bases from J, with 14 bases between. CDR3 length: 13 amino acids. Germline-derived CDR1 and CDR2 are MNHEY and SVGAGI. In DNA, the CDR3 is TGTGCCAGCATGGCAGGGGTCGGGTCACCCCTCCACTTT. Its translation: CASMAGVGSPLHF.

This chain uses TRBV21-1 with TRBJ1-5; the D call in the table, TRBD1, was not verified against the DNA. TRBV21-1 is deemed a pseudogene. CDR3 length: 14 residues. This CDR3 is CASSKGTGAQPQHF. The DNA for the CDR3 is TGTGCCAGCAGCAAAGGGACAGGGGCCCAGCCCCAGCATTTT.

This chain joins TRBV6-1 and TRBJ2-3, with 9 bases identical to TRBD1. The CDR3 has 14 residues. Germline V gives CDR1 MNHNS, CDR2 SASEGT. The trim removed 2 bases at V and 4 bases at J, leaving 1 base unmatched. CDR3 coding DNA: TGTGCCAGCAGTGAAACAGGGGGCGCAGATACGCAGTATTTT. Encoded protein: CASSETGGADTQYF.

The chain carries TRBV11-3 and TRBJ2-1, with D possibly TRBD2 on 7 matching bases. Looked up from germline, CDR1 is SGHNT and CDR2 is YENEEA. V lost 1 base to trimming and J lost 2 bases, with 15 bases between them. The CDR3 runs 17 residues. The CDR3 DNA reads TGTGCCAGCAGCTTAGGAGGCGGCGGGGGCGCCTACAATGAGCAGTTCTTC. It yields the protein CASSLGGGGGAYNEQFF.

The count of this clone is one. This rearrangement joins TRBV30 to TRBJ2-1; possible D gene TRBD1, 6 bases. CDR1 and CDR2 (germline): GTSNPN, SVGIG (reference sequence). This CDR3 has 15 amino acids. V dropped 2 bases and J dropped 1 base, with 12 bases sitting between them. In DNA form, the CDR3 reads TGTGCCTGGAGTAGGGAACAGGGATCCTACAATGAGCAGTTCTTC. Its protein is CAWSREQGSYNEQFF.

The chain joins TRBV7-6 to TRBJ2-1, with D possibly being TRBD2 (5 bases). Germline CDR1 SGHVS, CDR2 FNYEAQ. The CDR3 has 13 residues. The V end was cut by 2 bases, the J end by 6 bases, with 8 bases between. CDR3 loop: CASSLSGFNEQFF. CDR3 bases: TGTGCCAGCAGCTTATCGGGGTTCAATGAGCAGTTCTTC. Using reference TRBV7-6 and TRBJ2-1 for the parts outside the CDR3, the full variable domain is GAGVSQSPRYKVTKRGQDVALRCDPISGHVSLYWYRQALGQGPEFLTYFNYEAQQDKSGLPNDRFSAERPEGSISTLTIQRTEQRDSAMYRCASSLSGFNEQFFGPGTRLTVL.

This rearrangement joins TRBV7-6 to TRBJ2-5; D ambiguous. The CDR3 runs to 13 residues. Germline assignment: CDR1 SGHVS and CDR2 FNYEAQ. V was shortened by 5 bases and J by 5 bases, with 12 bases between the two germline ends. CDR3 sequence reads: CASSVLPWETQYF. The CDR3 DNA is TGTGCCAGCAGCGTACTACCTTGGGAGACCCAGTACTTC.

In DNA, the CDR3 is TGCAGTGCAACTAGCGGCCACGAGCAGTACTTC. Protein product: CSATSGHEQYF. This rearrangement joins TRBV20-1 to TRBJ2-7; 8 bases are shared with TRBD2. This CDR3 has 11 amino acids. V shed 6 bases, J shed 5 bases, and the junction held 3 bases outside the gene matches. Germline-derived CDR1 and CDR2 are DFQATT and SNEGSKA (reference sequence).

The gene calls are TRBV10-3 and TRBJ2-1; no reliable D call. This CDR3 spans 15 amino acids. Between the trimmed V and J ends, which lost 3 bases and 4 bases, there was a span of 13 bases. Looked up from germline, CDR1 is ENHRY and CDR2 is SYGVKD. The CDR3 sequence: CAISEHGSLYNEQFF. Written as DNA, the CDR3 is TGTGCCATCAGTGAACATGGTTCCTTATACAATGAGCAGTTCTTC.

This chain uses TRBV5-4 with TRBJ1-4; D might be TRBD1 (6 bases). V was trimmed by 4 bases and J by 0 bases, leaving 16 bases between them. Germline lookup yields CDR1 SGHNT and CDR2 YYREEE (reference sequence). This CDR3 has 17 amino acids. CDR3 region: CASSLQTGPATNEKLFF. CDR3 sequence (DNA): TGTGCCAGCAGCCTACAGACAGGCCCCGCAACTAATGAAAAACTGTTTTTT.

The chain uses TRBV5-1 and TRBJ2-5; a possible D gene is TRBD1 (6 bases). This CDR3 spans 13 amino acids. V dropped 4 bases and J dropped 3 bases, with 10 bases sitting between them. Germline V gene lookup returns CDR1 SGHRS and CDR2 YFSETQ. The CDR3 bases are TGCGCCAGCAGCATGACAGGCAAAGAGACCCAGTACTTC. It is translated as CASSMTGKETQYF.

In this sample, this clone turned up a few times. The chain uses TRBV7-9 and TRBJ2-6; 8 bases are shared with TRBD1. The CDR3 length is 17 residues. Per germline, CDR1 SEHNR and CDR2 FQNEAQ (reference sequence). V was clipped by 3 bases and J by 2 bases; unmatched bases: 6. The CDR3: CASSLGQGAPGANVLTF. The CDR3 coding sequence is TGTGCCAGCAGCTTGGGGCAGGGGGCGCCTGGGGCCAACGTCCTGACTTTC. Complete variable domain (other parts from reference TRBV7-9 and TRBJ2-6): DTGVSQNPRHKITKRGQNVTFRCDPISEHNRLYWYRQTLGQGPEFLTYFQNEAQLEKSRLLSDRFSAERPKGSFSTLEIQRTEQGDSAMYLCASSLGQGAPGANVLTFGAGSRLTVL.

The V call is TRBV5-1, the J call TRBJ2-5; 7 bases fit TRBD2. CDR3 length: 14 residues. V trimming: 4 bases; J trimming: 6 bases; junction bases outside the gene matches: 9. Germline CDR1 and CDR2: SGHRS and YFSETQ. The CDR3 region has the DNA TGCGCCAGCAGCGCGGGAGCTAGCCTGCAGACCCAGTACTTC. Translated, it gives CASSAGASLQTQYF.